The present T cell receptor beta chain was sequenced within a study of OX40 agonist ivuxolimab in advanced cancers. The CDR3 is 15 amino acids. Germline CDR1 reads SGHTA; CDR2 reads FQGNSA. In regard to this clone: Compared with germline, one end of the junction differs, possibly owing to a read error.

Assay: immunoSEQ multiplex PCR; the TCRdb copy retains only in-frame clones and omits some. This table holds around 80,000 clones, roughly 87% found once. The gene calls are TRBV7-2 and TRBJ2-1; 10 nucleotides line up with TRBD2. The sequence came from an adult with an advanced solid tumor such as melanoma, head and neck, liver or kidney cancer. This material consisted of CD4+ or CD8+ T cells sorted from blood, taken in a trial of the OX40 agonist ivuxolimab. CDR3 DNA: TGTGCCAGCAGTTTAGCGGGGGGCACGTACAATGAGCAGTTCTTC. Residues: CASSLAGGTYNEQFF.